This T cell receptor (beta chain) was recovered during a study of PD-1 blockade in classical Hodgkin lymphoma. About the study: Nivolumab was administered to patients intravenously at 3 mg/kg every 2 weeks. Study conclusions and caveats: Relative to healthy donors, newly diagnosed patients reportedly had lower baseline TCR diversity, which was reported as lower still in relapsed/refractory patients.

Time point specified: cycle 4 day 1 (C4D1), after more than five weeks of nivolumab. Brentuximab vedotin exposure varied among the patients, all of whom had relapsed after autologous stem cell transplantation. Investigators isolated CD4+ T cells from thawed PBMCs through magnetic negative selection. Relapsed/refractory classical Hodgkin lymphoma patients had complete, partial or progressive responses. The CDR3 is 14 amino acids. The V gene end was trimmed by 2 bases and the J gene end by 7 bases; junction bases not matched to a gene: 6. Germline V gives CDR1 SGHRS, CDR2 YFSETQ. Sequencing used immunoSEQ multiplex PCR; TCRdb keeps in-frame clones, though not all of them. The sample has about 13,000 clones, 70% to 85% seen once. In regard to this clone: No antigen is known for it.

This chain connects TRBV5-1 to TRBJ2-1, with TRBD2 identical over 7 bases. The TCR sequence derives from a human donor with classical Hodgkin lymphoma. The sample was CD4+ T cells from blood, taken before the fourth cycle of nivolumab. The CDR3 coding sequence is TGCGCCAGCAGCTTCCGCGGGGAGGGTAATGAGCAGTTCTTC. Translating it yields CASSFRGEGNEQFF.